This TCR beta chain was captured in a study of shared clonotypes between healthy human individuals. Study background: CD4 naive cells filled three plates per donor, CD4 memory three, CD8 naive two and CD8 memory one.

Assay used: immunoSEQ multiplex PCR; TCRdb lists only in-frame clones, some missing. This table holds around 700,000 clones, about 91% found once. Germline V gene lookup returns CDR1 SQVTM and CDR2 ANQGSEA. This CDR3 spans 13 amino acids. V was pared by 5 bases and J by 0 bases, with 11 bases between. Naive CD8 isolation took CD45RO-negative cells positively selected for CCR7 and excluded terminally differentiated effector memory CD45RA+ cells. The donors were adults (healthy and HIV-negative) with no recent acute infections or vaccinations. The TCR comes from a man aged 25-45 years in good health. The chain recombines TRBV29-1 with TRBJ2-7; either TRBD1 or TRBD2 may fit D (5 bases each). The sequenced material came from naive CD8+ T cells sorted from blood. As DNA, the CDR3 is TGCAGCGTTCAGGACGGGGCCTCCTACGAGCAGTACTTC. Residues: CSVQDGASYEQYF.